The rows below give T cell receptor beta chains drawn from one sample of a study of blood T cells in healthy people across ages. MiXCR, run by TCRdb on the 5' RACE reads, gives a single entry per CDR3 protein. This repertoire shows about 1.1 million distinct CDR3 sequences, around two fifths found once; its top ten account for around 13%. The source material was blood. The receptors were gathered from a young man in good health. Each CDR3 is given with its conserved first and last residue. A D gene is named only where the DNA matches it firmly. The size entry is marked missing in some rows and otherwise reads once, few, many or a size class.

>TRBV5-6|TRBJ2-1|few|TRBD1
CASSFHRGEQFF
TGTGCCAGCAGCTTCCACAGGGGTGAGCAGTTCTTC
>TRBV6-2/TRBV6-3|TRBJ2-2|NA|NA
CASSPPGAGELFF
TGTGCCAGCAGCCCACCGGGGGCCGGGGAGCTGTTTTTT
>TRBV29-1|TRBJ1-1|NA|NA
CSVGTSSEEAFF
TGCAGCGTTGGAACTTCCTCAGAGGAAGCTTTCTTT
>TRBV10-3|TRBJ2-7|NA|TRBD2
CAISDSGTSSYEQYF
TGTGCCATCAGTGACTCAGGGACTAGCTCCTACGAGCAGTACTTC
>TRBV5-1|TRBJ1-5|NA|NA
CASSPRSDQPQHF
TGCGCCAGCAGCCCCCGGAGCGATCAGCCCCAGCATTTT
>TRBV7-2|TRBJ1-2|few|NA
CASSLDGRQPFYGYTF
TGTGCCAGCAGCTTAGACGGAAGACAGCCTTTCTATGGCTACACCTTC
>TRBV12-3/TRBV12-4|TRBJ2-5|few|TRBD1
CASRAGGETQYF
TGTGCCAGCCGCGCAGGGGGAGAGACCCAGTACTTC
>TRBV7-2|TRBJ2-2|few|NA
CASSFSPENTGELFF
TGTGCCAGCAGCTTCTCGCCCGAGAACACCGGGGAGCTGTTTTTT
>TRBV19|TRBJ1-1|NA|NA
CASRGSGITEAFF
TGTGCCAGTAGGGGGTCCGGGATCACTGAAGCTTTCTTT
>TRBV14|TRBJ1-6|NA|NA
CASSQVGRGGKSPLHF
TGTGCCAGCAGCCAAGTAGGCCGAGGGGGTAAGTCACCCCTCCACTTT
>TRBV6-1|TRBJ2-1|few|NA
CASSGLSGDFAQAGQFF
TGTGCCAGCAGTGGGCTATCAGGGGATTTCGCCCAGGCAGGGCAGTTCTTC
>TRBV29-1|TRBJ1-2|few|NA
CSVVASWGGSGYTF
TGCAGCGTTGTTGCGAGTTGGGGGGGTTCTGGCTACACCTTC
>TRBV20-1|TRBJ2-5|few|TRBD1
CSARKQGAPKETQYF
TGCAGTGCTAGAAAACAGGGGGCTCCAAAAGAGACCCAGTACTTC
>TRBV20-1|TRBJ1-5|few|NA
CSAGAGDQPQHF
TGCAGTGCCGGTGCCGGAGATCAGCCCCAGCATTTT
>TRBV7-2|TRBJ2-7|NA|NA
CASSSVGDKMNYEQYF
TGTGCCAGCAGCTCCGTCGGAGACAAGATGAACTACGAGCAGTACTTC
>TRBV14|TRBJ1-6|NA|TRBD1
CASSQLGQGFGSPLHF
TGTGCCAGCAGCCAACTAGGACAGGGCTTTGGTTCACCCCTCCACTTT
>TRBV29-1|TRBJ1-1|NA|NA
CSVDLQGSAEAFF
TGCAGCGTTGATCTACAGGGTTCGGCTGAAGCTTTCTTT
>TRBV7-3|TRBJ2-3|NA|NA
CASSDASTDTQYF
TGTGCCAGCAGTGACGCGAGCACAGATACGCAGTATTTT
>TRBV29-1|TRBJ2-1|few|NA
CSVSRSGASNNEQFF
TGCAGCGTTAGTAGGTCGGGGGCTTCTAACAATGAGCAGTTCTTC
>TRBV12-3/TRBV12-4|TRBJ2-2|few|NA
CASSSFAGELFF
TGTGCCAGCAGTTCTTTTGCCGGGGAGCTGTTTTTT
>TRBV29-1|TRBJ2-1|NA|TRBD1
CSVGQASSYNEQFF
TGCAGCGTAGGACAGGCCAGCTCCTACAATGAGCAGTTCTTC
>TRBV27|TRBJ1-4|NA|TRBD1
CASSSLWDSISTNEKLFF
TGTGCCAGCAGCTCCCTTTGGGACAGTATATCAACTAATGAAAAACTGTTTTTT
>TRBV20-1|TRBJ2-7|few|TRBD1
CSARGRDRAYHEQYF
TGCAGTGCTAGGGGCCGGGACAGGGCCTACCACGAGCAGTACTTC
>TRBV20-1|TRBJ2-3|NA|NA
CSARDDLSGDTQYF
TGCAGTGCTAGAGATGACCTATCTGGAGATACGCAGTATTTT
>TRBV21-1|TRBJ1-2|many|NA
CASSGLNYGYTF
TGTGCCAGCTCTGGCCTTAACTATGGCTACACCTTC
>TRBV20-1|TRBJ2-7|NA|NA
CSARLLASYEQYF
TGCAGTGCTAGACTGCTAGCCTCCTACGAGCAGTACTTC
>TRBV5-5|TRBJ2-5|few|NA
CASSLSRLYQETQYF
TGTGCCAGCAGCTTGAGCCGATTGTACCAAGAGACCCAGTACTTC
>TRBV6-6|TRBJ1-4|few|NA
CASSTGRGAGNEKLFF
TGTGCCAGCAGTACCGGACGAGGCGCTGGTAATGAAAAACTGTTTTTT
>TRBV7-2|TRBJ2-5|NA|NA
CASSLAWGEQETQYF
TGTGCCAGCAGCTTAGCTTGGGGGGAACAAGAGACCCAGTACTTC
>TRBV29-1|TRBJ1-2|few|NA
CSVGDGPSYGYTF
TGCAGCGTTGGGGATGGCCCCTCTTATGGCTACACCTTC
>TRBV4-1|TRBJ1-2|NA|NA
CASSQGFAGVNYGYTF
TGCGCCAGCAGCCAAGGTTTTGCAGGGGTAAACTATGGCTACACCTTC
>TRBV5-1|TRBJ1-1|NA|TRBD1
CASKGQPNTEAFF
TGCGCCAGCAAGGGACAGCCAAACACTGAAGCTTTCTTT
>TRBV27|TRBJ1-6|once|TRBD1
CASSTDRSDSPLHF
TGTGCCAGCAGCACGGACAGGTCGGACTCACCCCTCCACTTT
>TRBV5-1|TRBJ2-6|NA|NA
CASSLTPLGFIGANVLTF
TGCGCCAGCAGCTTGACTCCTCTCGGGTTCATTGGGGCCAACGTCCTGACTTTC
>TRBV12-3/TRBV12-4|TRBJ2-1|NA|NA
CASIGGGHTSNGQFF
TGTGCCAGCATAGGGGGGGGACACACTTCCAATGGGCAGTTCTTC
>TRBV6-6|TRBJ2-1|NA|NA
CASSLTSVQFF
TGTGCCAGCAGCCTAACTAGTGTGCAGTTCTTC
>TRBV14|TRBJ2-5|NA|NA
CASSQDLLGGRETQYF
TGTGCCAGCAGCCAAGACCTGTTGGGGGGCAGGGAGACCCAGTACTTC
>TRBV25-1|TRBJ1-1|NA|NA
CASSPLEVMNTEAFF
TGTGCCAGCAGCCCCCTGGAGGTTATGAACACTGAAGCTTTCTTT
>TRBV15|TRBJ1-1|few|NA
CATSKLTLNTEAFF
TGTGCCACCAGCAAACTAACACTTAACACTGAAGCTTTCTTT
>TRBV20-1|TRBJ2-3|NA|NA
CSAQVAHRTDTQYF
TGCAGTGCCCAAGTAGCGCATCGCACAGATACGCAGTATTTT
>TRBV27|TRBJ2-5|few|NA
CASSLSWTSLKETQYF
TGTGCCAGCAGTTTATCCTGGACTTCCCTTAAAGAGACCCAGTACTTC
>TRBV29-1|TRBJ1-4|NA|NA
CSVGHGGSEKLFF
TGCAGCGTTGGGCATGGAGGGAGCGAAAAACTGTTTTTT
>TRBV12-3/TRBV12-4|TRBJ2-3|NA|TRBD2
CASSAGGGNTQYF
TGTGCCAGCAGTGCCGGGGGGGGGAATACGCAGTATTTT
>TRBV3-1|TRBJ1-1|NA|TRBD1
CAVREGTGHTEAFF
TGTGCCGTCCGGGAGGGGACAGGCCACACTGAAGCTTTCTTT
>TRBV18|TRBJ2-1|NA|TRBD2
CASSRAGGVREQFF
TGTGCCAGCTCACGGGCGGGGGGCGTCCGTGAGCAGTTCTTC
>TRBV2|TRBJ2-5|many|NA
CASSEGTETQYF
TGTGCCAGCAGTGAAGGGACGGAGACCCAGTACTTC
>TRBV7-9|TRBJ1-2|NA|NA
CASSFGLQGPEHYGYTF
TGTGCCAGCAGCTTTGGTCTGCAGGGTCCCGAACACTATGGCTACACCTTC
>TRBV6-5|TRBJ1-2|NA|NA
CASSLLDSASYGYTF
TGTGCCAGCAGTTTGCTGGACAGCGCGTCCTATGGCTACACCTTC
>TRBV9|TRBJ2-3|NA|NA
CASSVPSDTQYF
TGTGCCAGCAGCGTCCCATCAGATACGCAGTATTTT
>TRBV20-1|TRBJ1-5|few|TRBD1
CSAVRDRGALSNQPQHF
TGCAGTGCTGTCCGGGACAGGGGCGCATTGAGCAATCAGCCCCAGCATTTT
>TRBV5-1|TRBJ2-3|NA|NA
CASSSDGTLGDGTQYF
TGCGCCAGCAGCTCCGACGGGACTCTCGGTGACGGGACGCAGTATTTT
>TRBV28|TRBJ1-2|few|NA
CASSLEGRGGYTF
TGTGCCAGCAGTTTAGAGGGCCGGGGTGGCTACACCTTC
>TRBV20-1|TRBJ2-5|NA|NA
CSARDWITTQTQYF
TGCAGTGCTAGAGATTGGATCACCACGCAGACCCAGTACTTC
>TRBV11-2|TRBJ1-3|few|NA
CASSLENRADTIYF
TGTGCCAGCAGCTTAGAGAACAGGGCGGACACCATATATTTT
>TRBV5-6|TRBJ2-6|NA|NA
CASSLGQALISGANVLTF
TGTGCCAGCAGCTTGGGACAGGCCCTAATCTCTGGGGCCAACGTCCTGACTTTC
>TRBV27|TRBJ2-3|NA|NA
CASSLAGARSITDTQYF
TGTGCCAGCAGTTTAGCAGGCGCCCGGTCAATCACAGATACGCAGTATTTT
>TRBV6-2/TRBV6-3|TRBJ1-1|NA|NA
CASSYGQGTTEAFF
TGTGCCAGCAGTTACGGGCAGGGGACCACTGAAGCTTTCTTT
>TRBV20-1|TRBJ1-1|NA|TRBD1
CSAEGPGGTEAFF
TGCAGTGCTGAAGGACCAGGGGGCACTGAAGCTTTCTTT
>TRBV4-1|TRBJ1-2|NA|NA
CASSQSSALLGGYTF
TGCGCCAGCAGCCAAAGTTCCGCTTTACTCGGGGGCTACACCTTC